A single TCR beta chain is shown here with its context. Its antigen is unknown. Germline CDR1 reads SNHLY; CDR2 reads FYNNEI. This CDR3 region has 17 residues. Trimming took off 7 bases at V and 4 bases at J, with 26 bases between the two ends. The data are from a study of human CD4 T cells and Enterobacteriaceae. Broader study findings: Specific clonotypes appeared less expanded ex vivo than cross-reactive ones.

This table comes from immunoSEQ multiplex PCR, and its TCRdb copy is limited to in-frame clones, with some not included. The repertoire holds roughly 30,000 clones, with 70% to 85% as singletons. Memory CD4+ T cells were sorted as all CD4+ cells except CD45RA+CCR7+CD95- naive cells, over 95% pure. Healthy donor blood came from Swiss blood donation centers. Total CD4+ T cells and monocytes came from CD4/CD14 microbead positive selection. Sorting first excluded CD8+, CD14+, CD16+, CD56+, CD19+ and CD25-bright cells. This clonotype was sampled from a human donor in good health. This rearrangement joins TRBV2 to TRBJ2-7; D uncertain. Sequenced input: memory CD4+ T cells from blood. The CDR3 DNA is TGTGCCAGCATGGAAACGAGAGCCGGACCGTTGGGGTACGAGCAGTACTTC. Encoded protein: CASMETRAGPLGYEQYF. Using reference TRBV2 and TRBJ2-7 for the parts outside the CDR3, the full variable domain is EPEVTQTPSHQVTQMGQEVILRCVPISNHLYFYWYRQILGQKVEFLVSFYNNEISEKSEIFDDQFSVERPDGSNFTLKIRSTKLEDSAMYFCASMETRAGPLGYEQYFGPGTRLTVT.